Listed below are T cell receptor beta chains from one sample, sequenced in a study of blood T cell repertoires in COVID-19. Assay: immunoSEQ multiplex PCR; the TCRdb copy retains only in-frame clones and omits some. The sample contains about 350,000 clones, around nine tenths of which appear only once. The sequenced material came from peripheral blood. These receptors originate from a woman in her late teens or twenties who had recovered from COVID-19. The CDR3 runs from the conserved cysteine through the conserved F or W. The D gene is left open where the match is weak. The size of a clone is reported for some rows only, either as once, few or many, or as a class for expanded clones.

clone_size	v_call	d_call	j_call	cdr3_aa	cdr3_nt
.	TRBV11-3	.	TRBJ2-1	CASSLVLQGDNEQFF	TGTGCCAGCAGCTTAGTTCTACAGGGAGACAATGAGCAGTTCTTC
.	TRBV2	.	TRBJ1-5	CASSARGYNQPQHF	TGTGCCAGCAGTGCCCGGGGATACAATCAGCCCCAGCATTTT
.	TRBV10-3	TRBD1	TRBJ2-1	CAISGVQGARYNEQFF	TGTGCCATCAGTGGGGTCCAGGGGGCCCGCTACAATGAGCAGTTCTTC
.	TRBV4-3	.	TRBJ1-6	CASSQGQGGSPLHF	TGCGCCAGCAGCCAAGGCCAAGGCGGATCACCCCTCCACTTT
.	TRBV4-1	.	TRBJ2-5	CASSDPTAPRERQETQYF	TGCGCCAGCAGCGATCCGACCGCTCCGAGGGAAAGACAAGAGACCCAGTACTTC
.	TRBV7-2	.	TRBJ1-2	CASTVGERGYTF	TGTGCCAGCACGGTGGGAGAGAGGGGCTACACCTTC
.	TRBV18	.	TRBJ2-5	CASSPGSGETQYF	TGTGCCAGCTCCCCAGGGTCAGGAGAGACCCAGTACTTC
.	TRBV7-8	.	TRBJ2-5	CASSPAAGSETQYF	TGTGCCAGCAGCCCTGCGGCGGGATCGGAGACCCAGTACTTC
.	TRBV4-2	.	TRBJ1-1	CASSQDPRVKTEAFF	TGTGCCAGCAGCCAAGACCCCAGGGTAAAAACTGAAGCTTTCTTT
.	TRBV7-2	TRBD2	TRBJ2-3	CASSLATSGRYTQYF	TGTGCCAGCAGCTTAGCTACTAGCGGGAGGTATACGCAGTATTTT
.	TRBV6-5	TRBD2	TRBJ2-2	CASSLGLASGELFF	TGTGCCAGCAGCCTGGGACTAGCTAGCGGGGAGCTGTTTTTT
.	TRBV19	TRBD2	TRBJ2-2	CASRGLAGGGWELFF	TGTGCCAGTAGAGGACTAGCGGGAGGAGGGTGGGAGCTGTTTTTT
.	TRBV2	TRBD2	TRBJ2-3	CASTPGTSGTRQQYF	TGTGCCAGCACCCCGGGGACTAGCGGGACCCGACAACAGTATTTT
.	TRBV7-7	TRBD1	TRBJ2-1	CASSLEGQGRNEQFF	TGTGCCAGCAGCTTAGAGGGACAGGGCCGCAATGAGCAGTTCTTC
.	TRBV7-9	TRBD1	TRBJ1-2	CASSQPTGAYGYTF	TGTGCCAGCAGCCAACCAACAGGGGCCTATGGCTACACCTTC
.	TRBV4-1	TRBD1	TRBJ2-4	CASSQDLDRGLWNIQYF	TGCGCCAGCAGCCAAGATCTGGACAGGGGGCTTTGGAACATTCAGTACTTC
.	TRBV27	TRBD1	TRBJ1-5	CASSLLGQGYNQPQHF	TGTGCCAGCAGTTTATTGGGACAGGGATACAATCAGCCCCAGCATTTT
.	TRBV5-1	.	TRBJ2-1	CASSLNSEGGYEQFF	TGCGCCAGCAGTCTCAACTCCGAGGGGGGGTATGAGCAGTTCTTC
.	TRBV6-2/TRBV6-3	TRBD2	TRBJ2-3	CASSNLPLTGGGTDTQYF	TGTGCCAGCAGCAACCTCCCACTCACGGGAGGCGGTACAGATACGCAGTATTTT
.	TRBV10-2	.	TRBJ1-2	CASRAGDYGYTF	TGCGCCAGCAGAGCAGGGGACTATGGCTACACCTTC
.	TRBV9	TRBD1	TRBJ1-4	CASSGTGRPNEKLFF	TGTGCCAGCAGCGGGACAGGGCGCCCTAATGAAAAACTGTTTTTT
.	TRBV11-3	.	TRBJ2-1	CASSLMAYRGNEQFF	TGTGCCAGCAGCTTAATGGCTTACCGAGGCAATGAGCAGTTCTTC
.	TRBV24-1	TRBD1	TRBJ2-3	CATSQAGTGHTDTQYF	TGTGCCACCAGTCAAGCCGGGACAGGGCACACAGATACGCAGTATTTT
.	TRBV14	TRBD2	TRBJ2-3	CASSQDQAGAPDTQYF	TGTGCCAGCAGCCAAGATCAAGCGGGAGCCCCAGATACGCAGTATTTT
.	TRBV12-3/TRBV12-4	.	TRBJ1-6	CASNGPRISPLHF	TGTGCCAGCAATGGCCCGCGGATTTCACCCCTCCACTTT
once	TRBV30	TRBD1	TRBJ1-1	CAWTEKGASFF	TGTGCCTGGACTGAGAAGGGGGCGTCTTTCTTT
.	TRBV4-3	.	TRBJ1-1	CASSQVGGGTGNTEAFF	TGCGCCAGCAGCCAAGTAGGGGGGGGTACGGGGAACACTGAAGCTTTCTTT
.	TRBV7-6	TRBD1	TRBJ2-3	CASSERTGTGTDTQYF	TGTGCCAGCAGCGAAAGGACAGGGACCGGCACAGATACGCAGTATTTT
few	TRBV5-4	TRBD1	TRBJ1-2	CASSLQGRNGYTF	TGTGCCAGCAGCTTACAGGGGAGGAATGGCTACACCTTC
.	TRBV11-3	TRBD2	TRBJ2-1	CASSFRPLGLMGSNEQFF	TGTGCCAGCAGCTTTAGGCCCCTGGGACTAATGGGTTCCAATGAGCAGTTCTTC
.	TRBV19	TRBD1	TRBJ1-2	CASIPRQGEMVGYTF	TGTGCCAGTATCCCTCGACAGGGGGAGATGGTTGGCTACACCTTC
.	TRBV10-2	TRBD2	TRBJ2-5	CASSGWSWTSGRGETQYF	TGCGCCAGCAGTGGATGGTCTTGGACTAGCGGGAGGGGGGAGACCCAGTACTTC
.	TRBV3-1/TRBV3-2	TRBD2	TRBJ2-2	CASSQTAGGDTGELFF	TGTGCCAGCAGCCAAACAGCGGGAGGGGACACCGGGGAGCTGTTTTTT
.	TRBV6-2/TRBV6-3	TRBD2	TRBJ2-1	CASSIGLAGDEQFF	TGTGCCAGCAGTATTGGACTAGCGGGAGATGAGCAGTTCTTC
.	TRBV7-9	.	TRBJ2-6	CASTLNVTGTAGANVLTF	TGTGCCAGCACCCTAAACGTAACAGGGACGGCTGGGGCCAACGTCCTGACTTTC
.	TRBV7-2	.	TRBJ1-3	CASSRFPISQGSGNTIYF	TGTGCCAGCAGCCGTTTTCCCATTTCGCAGGGGTCCGGAAACACCATATATTTT
once	TRBV27	TRBD2	TRBJ2-3	CASSPNVAGPTDTQYF	TGTGCCAGCAGTCCTAACGTAGCGGGACCCACAGATACGCAGTATTTT
.	TRBV9	.	TRBJ2-1	CASSPPSAGNEQFF	TGTGCCAGCAGCCCCCCTAGCGCCGGGAATGAGCAGTTCTTC
.	TRBV11-2	TRBD1	TRBJ1-2	CASSLGTGSYGYTF	TGTGCCAGCAGCTTAGGGACAGGGAGCTATGGCTACACCTTC
.	TRBV7-2	.	TRBJ2-3	CASSFPSTDTQYF	TGTGCCAGCAGCTTCCCTAGCACAGATACGCAGTATTTT
.	TRBV30	.	TRBJ2-3	CAWSRLAGNTQYF	TGTGCCTGGAGTCGGCTAGCTGGAAATACGCAGTATTTT